The rows below give T cell receptor beta chains drawn from one sample of a study of cytomegalovirus exposure and HLA in healthy donors. The repertoire was sequenced with immunoSEQ multiplex PCR; TCRdb's copy has only in-frame clones and lacks some. The table includes about 130,000 clones, 94% detected once. The sample comprised PBMCs. The receptor source for this set is a man in his late teens or twenties in good health and CMV-seropositive. CDR3s leave out the opening cysteine and the closing phenylalanine or tryptophan.

>TRBJ2-5|TRBV6-1
ASSQYTQETQY
>TRBJ2-7|TRBV5-6
ASSRLDESYEQY
>TRBJ2-7|TRBV6-1
ASGGQGANLYEQY
>TRBJ2-7|TRBV7-6
ASSLGLTGNYEQY
>TRBJ1-4|TRBV18
ASSPSGLATNEKLF
>TRBJ2-3|TRBV27
ASSSGHTSTDTQY
>TRBJ1-1|TRBV7-9
ASSLDRGRL
>TRBJ2-1|TRBV2
ASKGVSSYNEQF
>TRBJ1-4|TRBV21-1
ASSKRTGKLICAVVLF
>TRBJ1-2|TRBV9
ASSVGGTGYGYT
>TRBJ1-1|TRBV19
ASSILPEDTEAF
>TRBJ2-7|TRBV5-1
ASSFLRGLAYEQY
>TRBJ1-3|TRBV11-2
ASSPSGGWGNTIY